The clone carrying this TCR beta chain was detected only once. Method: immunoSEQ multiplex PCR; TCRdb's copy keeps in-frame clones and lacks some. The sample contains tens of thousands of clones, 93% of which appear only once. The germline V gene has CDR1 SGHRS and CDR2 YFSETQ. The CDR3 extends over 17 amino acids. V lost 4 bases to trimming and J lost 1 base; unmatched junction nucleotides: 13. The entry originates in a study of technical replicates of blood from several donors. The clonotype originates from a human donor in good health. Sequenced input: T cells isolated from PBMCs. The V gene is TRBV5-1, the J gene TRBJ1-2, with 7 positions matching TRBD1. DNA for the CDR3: TGCGCCAGCAGCACAGGGGACAGCCCGCCCTTTAACTATGGCTACACCTTC. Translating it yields CASSTGDSPPFNYGYTF.